Listed here are 26 T cell receptor beta chains from one sample, sequenced in a study of beta chain features in type 1 diabetes. cDNA synthesis used the whole RNA isolate, giving expressed TCRB sequences. Repertoires were generated with immunoSEQ multiplex PCR, while TCRdb's copy carries only in-frame clones and drops some. Of 15,000 to 20,000 clones in the sample, around 50% were seen once. Sequencing was performed on stem cell memory CD4+ T cells from blood. The source of these receptors is a man aged 18 to 30 in good health.

The V gene is TRBV4-3, the J gene TRBJ2-6; TRBD2 matches at 10 bases. V shed 2 bases and J 2 bases; nucleotides not matched to a gene: 6. The CDR3 is 18 amino acids. The germline V gene has CDR1 LGHNA and CDR2 YSLEER. The CDR3 sequence: CASSQTLAGVAGANVLTF. CDR3 DNA: TGCGCCAGCAGCCAAACCCTAGCGGGAGTGGCTGGGGCCAACGTCCTGACTTTC.

This chain joins TRBV7-8 and TRBJ2-3, with 10 bases that match TRBD2. The V segment lost 7 bases and the J segment 6 bases; nucleotides outside the gene matches: 13. The germline gives CDR1 SGHVS, CDR2 FQNEAQ. CDR3 length: 16 residues. The CDR3 bases are TGTGCCAGCAACACTCGGAGACTAGCGGGTCCTGATACGCAGTATTTT. It yields the protein CASNTRRLAGPDTQYF.

The J gene is TRBJ2-5, the V gene TRBV28, with 9 bases identical to TRBD1. CDR1 MDHEN and CDR2 SYDVKM come from the germline V gene. The CDR3 loop spans 15 amino acids. V gave up 4 bases and J gave up 11 bases; unmatched junction bases: 14. The CDR3 DNA is TGTGCCAGCAGTTCAACGGGACAGGGATCTCGGGAGCAGTACTTC. This gives the protein CASSSTGQGSREQYF.

The chain joins TRBV28 to TRBJ2-7, with TRBD2 matching over 8 bases. V lost 5 bases, J lost 4 bases, and 19 bases stayed unmatched. The CDR3 runs to 18 residues. The germline V gene has CDR1 MDHEN and CDR2 SYDVKM. The CDR3: CASSPQLVAGRTPYEQYF. The CDR3 DNA reads TGTGCCAGCAGTCCGCAGTTGGTAGCGGGGAGGACCCCTTACGAGCAGTACTTC. The whole variable domain, filled in from reference TRBV28 and TRBJ2-7, reads DVKVTQSSRYLVKRTGEKVFLECVQDMDHENMFWYRQDPGLGLRLIYFSYDVKMKEKGDIPEGYSVSREKKERFSLILESASTNQTSMYLCASSPQLVAGRTPYEQYFGPGTRLTVT.

The chain combines TRBV5-5 with TRBJ2-7, with TRBD1 matching 9 bases. The CDR3 sequence is 15 residues long. Trimming took 2 bases from V and 1 from J; bases not matched to a gene: 4. The V gene's germline CDR1 is SGHKS and CDR2 YYEKEE (reference sequence). The CDR3 here is CASSLPGTGSYEQYF. For the CDR3, the DNA is TGTGCCAGCAGCTTACCCGGGACAGGGTCCTACGAGCAGTACTTC.

Only one count was recorded for this clone. The CDR3, as DNA: TGCGCCAGCAGCTTGGGTCGGGGGGCCTTCAATGAGCAGTTCTTC. Translation: CASSLGRGAFNEQFF. J is TRBJ2-1 and V is TRBV5-1; the D gene is possibly TRBD2 (7 bases). The CDR3 covers 15 residues. Germline V lookup: CDR1 SGHRS, CDR2 YFSETQ. The V and J ends lost 0 bases and 6 bases respectively, with 13 bases between them.

This clone was seen only a few times. The junction does not match germline at one end; this may be a read error. The chain carries TRBV7-9 and TRBJ2-5; TRBD2 is a possible D gene (5 bases). The germline gives CDR1 SEHNR, CDR2 FQNEAQ (reference sequence). There are 12 residues in the CDR3. The CDR3 spells CASSLETWETDF. The DNA for the CDR3 is TGTGCCAGCAGCTTAGAGACCTGGGAGACGGACTTC.

This clone was seen only once. The V call is TRBV9, the J call TRBJ2-2; D gene uncertain. CDR1 is SGDLS and CDR2 is YYNGEE in the germline V gene. Trimming stripped 3 bases from V and 2 bases from J, with 20 bases between. CDR3 length: 18 amino acids. The CDR3 protein is CASSGRGSVHPNTGELFF. CDR3 nucleotide sequence: TGTGCCAGCAGCGGTAGAGGTTCGGTACATCCTAACACCGGGGAGCTGTTTTTT.

This clone was seen only a few times. This sequence joins TRBV14 and TRBJ2-2, with D perhaps matching TRBD2 (5 bases). CDR1 SGHDN and CDR2 FVKESK come from the germline V gene. Trimming left V 3 bases short and J 8 bases short, with 16 bases between. The CDR3 contains 15 residues. The CDR3 protein is CASSQIPSPGGELFF. The CDR3 DNA reads TGTGCCAGCAGCCAGATTCCTAGCCCGGGAGGGGAGCTGTTTTTT.

This rearrangement joins TRBV5-4 to TRBJ2-3; 10 bases map to TRBD1. The trim removed 2 bases at V and 5 bases at J, leaving 5 bases unmatched. Germline V gene sequence: CDR1 SGHNT, CDR2 YYREEE (reference sequence). The CDR3 runs to 15 residues. DNA for the CDR3: TGTGCCAGCAGCTTCTGGGACAGGGGTCAAGATACGCAGTATTTT. It codes for CASSFWDRGQDTQYF.

This clone was counted a single time. The V and J genes are TRBV4-1 and TRBJ2-3, with TRBD1 as a possible D gene (7 bases). Trimming left V 4 bases short and J 6 bases short, with 29 bases between. Germline values: CDR1 MGHRA, CDR2 YSYEKL. The CDR3 spans 19 residues. The CDR3 sequence: CASSPERGRGIGGADTQYF. The DNA for the CDR3 is TGCGCCAGCAGCCCAGAGAGGGGGCGAGGAATAGGCGGGGCCGATACGCAGTATTTT.

This clone was detected only a few times. The chain recombines TRBV5-4 with TRBJ1-3; 7 bases map to TRBD1. J lost 0 bases, V lost 1 base, and 4 bases had no gene match. The CDR3 runs 16 residues. Looked up from germline, CDR1 is SGHNT and CDR2 is YYREEE (reference sequence). The DNA of the CDR3 is TGTGCCAGCAGCTTGCCGGGACAGTCCTCTGGAAACACCATATATTTT. Encoded protein: CASSLPGQSSGNTIYF.

The V gene is TRBV7-3, the J gene TRBJ1-1; D is ambiguous. The V gene's germline CDR1 is SGHTA and CDR2 FQGTGA. V lost 6 bases, J lost 1 base, and 12 bases lay in between. The CDR3 spans 14 residues. Here the CDR3 DNA reads TGTGCCAGCAGACCAACGGTCGAGAACACTGAAGCTTTCTTT. Translated, it gives CASRPTVENTEAFF.

This chain uses TRBV6-5 with TRBJ2-7; the D gene is possibly TRBD1 (5 bases). CDR3 size: 14 residues. CDR1 is MNHEY and CDR2 is SVGAGI in the germline V gene. V lost 2 bases and J lost 2, with 10 bases in between. The chain's CDR3 is CASSYDDRAYEQYF. In DNA form, the CDR3 reads TGTGCCAGCAGTTACGACGACAGAGCCTACGAGCAGTACTTC.

V gene TRBV7-9 combines with J gene TRBJ2-2; 11 positions match TRBD2. Germline CDR1 is SEHNR and CDR2 is FQNEAQ (reference sequence). V dropped 2 bases and J dropped 10; count of bases not matched to a gene: 6. CDR3 length: 15 amino acids. Here the CDR3 DNA reads TGTGCCAGCAGCTTAAGACTAGCGGGACCCGAGGAGCTGTTTTTT. It encodes CASSLRLAGPEELFF.

The chain joins TRBV10-3 to TRBJ2-2; D is perhaps TRBD1 (5 bases). Germline CDR1 ENHRY, CDR2 SYGVKD. V shed 6 bases and J shed 5 bases, with 10 bases lying between them. The CDR3 has 13 residues. The chain's CDR3 is CAISGDSTGELFF. The CDR3, as DNA: TGTGCCATCAGCGGAGACAGTACCGGGGAGCTGTTTTTT.

The rearrangement joins TRBV7-9 to TRBJ2-3, with D maybe TRBD1 (5 bases). Germline V gives CDR1 SEHNR, CDR2 FQNEAQ (reference sequence). The length of the CDR3 is 13 residues. Trimming pared 3 bases from V and 4 bases from J, leaving 8 bases between. For the CDR3, the DNA is TGTGCCAGCAGCTTGACAGCAGCAGATACGCAGTATTTT. The encoded protein is CASSLTAADTQYF.

A few counts support this clone. This chain uses TRBV29-1 with TRBJ2-7; D might be TRBD2 (6 bases). The V gene's germline CDR1 is SQVTM and CDR2 ANQGSEA. The CDR3 loop spans 13 amino acids. Trimming took off 4 bases at V and 4 bases at J, with 14 bases between the two ends. The CDR3 sequence is CSVGGTGPYEQYF. In DNA, the CDR3 is TGCAGCGTTGGCGGGACGGGTCCATACGAGCAGTACTTC.

V is TRBV30 and J is TRBJ2-7, with D perhaps matching TRBD1 (5 bases). Germline-derived CDR1 and CDR2 are GTSNPN and SVGIG (reference sequence). The CDR3 has 13 residues. Between the trimmed V and J ends, which lost 0 bases and 4 bases, there was a span of 10 bases. The CDR3 DNA follows: TGTGCCTGGAGTGTACCGGCAGGGTACGAGCAGTACTTC. This gives the protein CAWSVPAGYEQYF.

The chain joins TRBV4-2 to TRBJ1-5, with 9 bases identical to TRBD1. Per germline, CDR1 LGHNA and CDR2 YNFKEQ. With 2 bases clipped from V and 6 bases from J, the junction kept 8 bases outside the gene matches. The CDR3 length is 16 residues. The CDR3, as DNA: TGTGCCAGCAGCCAAACCGGGACAGGGTCGGGTCAGCCCCAGCATTTT. Protein: CASSQTGTGSGQPQHF.

This clone ranks as medium-sized. CDR3 in amino acids: CASSYHGAQETQYF. The CDR3 nucleotides are TGTGCCAGCAGTTATCATGGGGCCCAAGAGACCCAGTACTTC. This chain joins TRBV7-2 and TRBJ2-5, with TRBD1 as a possible D gene (5 bases). V lost 6 bases, J lost 1 base, and 12 bases lay in between. Germline values: CDR1 SGHTA, CDR2 FQGNSA. The CDR3 is 14 residues long. Full variable domain (rest looked up from reference TRBV7-2 and TRBJ2-5): GAGVSQSPSNKVTEKGKDVELRCDPISGHTALYWYRQSLGQGLEFLIYFQGNSAPDKSGLPSDRFSAERTGGSVSTLTIQRTQQEDSAVYLCASSYHGAQETQYFGPGTRLLVL.

The chain employs TRBV7-2 and TRBJ1-5, with D perhaps matching TRBD1 (5 bases). V dropped 6 bases and J dropped 5 bases, with 11 bases sitting between them. The CDR3 loop spans 13 amino acids. Germline CDR1 and CDR2: SGHTA and FQGNSA. This CDR3 is CASSTGGYQPQHF. CDR3 bases: TGTGCCAGCAGTACGGGGGGGTATCAGCCCCAGCATTTT.

The chain has TRBV19 and TRBJ2-7; 8 nucleotides match TRBD2. CDR3 size: 13 residues. The V gene end was trimmed by 6 bases and the J gene end by 3 bases; junction bases not matched to a gene: 4. From germline, CDR1 is LNHDA and CDR2 SQIVND (reference sequence). The CDR3 nucleotides read TGTGCCAGTAGCCTGGGACTAGTCTACGAGCAGTACTTC. This gives the protein CASSLGLVYEQYF.

V is TRBV4-3 and J is TRBJ2-5; 10 bases are shared with TRBD2. TRBJ2-7 explains the end of the DNA better; the J call may be wrong. The CDR3 loop spans 15 amino acids. In germline, CDR1 is LGHNA, CDR2 YSLEER. CDR3 DNA sequence: TGCGCCAGCAGCCAAATAGCGGGAGGTGCCTACGAGCAGTACTTC. Amino acids: CASSQIAGGAYEQYF.

This chain connects TRBV30 to TRBJ1-4; 7 nucleotides align to TRBD1. Germline V gives CDR1 GTSNPN, CDR2 SVGIG (reference sequence). V lost 3 bases and J lost 5; bases outside the gene matches: 3. The CDR3 spans 13 residues. The CDR3: CAWSRQGNEKLFF. The CDR3, as DNA: TGTGCCTGGAGCAGACAGGGAAATGAAAAACTGTTTTTT. The full variable domain, its missing parts supplied by reference TRBV30 and TRBJ1-4, is SQTIHQWPATLVQPVGSPLSLECTVEGTSNPNLYWYRQAAGRGLQLLFYSVGIGQISSEVPQNLSASRPQDRQFILSSKKLLLSDSGFYLCAWSRQGNEKLFFGSGTQLSVL.

The chain employs TRBV28 and TRBJ1-2; D gene uncertain. Germline assignment: CDR1 MDHEN and CDR2 SYDVKM. The CDR3 extends over 12 amino acids. V dropped 7 bases and J dropped 4 bases, with 10 bases sitting between them. Here the CDR3 reads CASMMAAYGYTF. The DNA for the CDR3 is TGTGCCAGCATGATGGCTGCCTATGGCTACACCTTC.